The entry that follows covers one T cell receptor (beta chain) sequence. Its antigen is unidentified. V shed 1 base, J shed 6 bases, and the junction held 10 bases outside the gene matches. This CDR3 is built from 15 residues. The V gene's germline CDR1 is DFQATT and CDR2 SNEGSKA (reference sequence). Cells sorted as Tregs were CD4+, CD25+ and CD127-/low. Study-wide findings and caveats: The TCR gene usage of tumor memory CD4+ T cells clustered together with blood and lymph node memory CD4+ cells and with lymph node naive CD4+ cells. Tumor-infiltrating Treg TCR alpha and beta sequences overlapped most with tumor naive CD4+ T cells, then blood naive.

Semi-nested PCR with Nested Universal Primer A followed constant-region reverse priming of full-length variable regions. TCRdb fed the 5' RACE reads into MiXCR, producing one record per CDR3 protein. Found here are tens of thousands of distinct CDR3 sequences, under 25% of them singletons; the top ten hold about 4.1%. This clonotype originated in a female donor with breast cancer. Sequencing was carried out using Tregs sorted from blood. The chain carries TRBV20-1 and TRBJ2-7; 9 bases are shared with TRBD2. CDR3 in DNA: TGCAGTGCTAGAGTTGGCGGGAGGGCCAGGAGCGAGCAGTACTTC. Its translation: CSARVGGRARSEQYF.